The source of this T cell receptor beta chain is a study of blood T cell repertoires in COVID-19. Study details: COVID-19 samples collected from the United States, Italy and Spain covered acute and convalescent phases. T cells, B-cell-depleted T cells, or PBMCs supplied cDNA or gDNA.

The repertoire was sequenced with immunoSEQ multiplex PCR; TCRdb's copy has only in-frame clones and lacks some. The sample holds tens of thousands of clones, around four fifths seen once. The TCR originated in a man in his 70s with acute or convalescent COVID-19. The source material was peripheral blood.

CDR3 bases: TGTGCCAGCTCACCCTTACAGGAGTCCGGTGTTGGCTACACCTTC. It yields the protein CASSPLQESGVGYTF. The J gene is TRBJ1-2, the V gene TRBV18, with D perhaps matching TRBD1 (5 bases). V lost 3 bases and J lost 7, with 18 bases in between. This CDR3 is 15 amino acids long. Germline CDR1 is KGHSH and CDR2 is LQKENI.